These T cell receptor beta chains were read from a single sample in a study of shared clonotypes between healthy human individuals. The protocol was immunoSEQ multiplex PCR, while the TCRdb copy is restricted to in-frame clones and leaves out a portion. Altogether 2.3 million or so clones are present, more than 80% being singletons, with the ten largest covering under 0.45%. Sequenced sample: naive CD4+ T cells from PBMCs. Every receptor here comes from a young man in good health. Some clones in this sample may be carry-over from other donors' samples. The CDR3 runs from the conserved cysteine through the conserved F or W. A D gene is named only where the DNA matches it firmly. Only some rows state a clone size, as once, few, many or a class for expanded clones.

V: TRBV30; J: TRBJ2-1; D: -; size: -; CDR3: CAWEPQWNEQFF; DNA: TGTGCCTGGGAACCCCAGTGGAATGAGCAGTTCTTC
V: TRBV20-1; J: TRBJ1-1; D: -; size: -; CDR3: CSAPRQSEAFF; DNA: TGCAGTGCCCCGAGGCAGAGTGAAGCTTTCTTT
V: TRBV18; J: TRBJ2-2; D: TRBD1; size: once; CDR3: CASSLEIGQGRAGELFF; DNA: TGTGCCAGCTCACTAGAGATCGGACAGGGCCGGGCCGGGGAGCTGTTTTTT
V: TRBV5-1; J: TRBJ2-3; D: TRBD2; size: -; CDR3: CASSFISSGKADTQYF; DNA: TGCGCCAGCAGCTTTATCTCTAGCGGGAAGGCAGATACGCAGTATTTT
V: TRBV30; J: TRBJ2-1; D: TRBD1; size: -; CDR3: CAWSVTGGYNEQFF; DNA: TGTGCCTGGAGTGTGACAGGGGGCTACAATGAGCAGTTCTTC
V: TRBV5-1; J: TRBJ2-1; D: TRBD2; size: -; CDR3: CASSWGLAGGPGEQFF; DNA: TGCGCCAGCAGCTGGGGACTAGCGGGAGGGCCCGGTGAGCAGTTCTTC
V: TRBV10-3; J: TRBJ2-3; D: -; size: -; CDR3: CATEFGLSSTDTQYF; DNA: TGTGCCACCGAGTTCGGACTATCTAGCACAGATACGCAGTATTTT
V: TRBV28; J: TRBJ1-2; D: -; size: once; CDR3: CASTPGGGFGYTF; DNA: TGTGCCAGCACTCCTGGCGGGGGATTTGGCTACACCTTC
V: TRBV6-1; J: TRBJ1-1; D: -; size: -; CDR3: CASRTTGITEAFF; DNA: TGTGCCAGCAGGACTACGGGAATTACTGAAGCTTTCTTT
V: TRBV6-4; J: TRBJ2-1; D: TRBD1; size: -; CDR3: CASSGQGRMHEQFF; DNA: TGTGCCAGCAGCGGACAGGGGCGTATGCATGAGCAGTTCTTC
V: TRBV28; J: TRBJ2-2; D: -; size: -; CDR3: CASSLAPADTGELFF; DNA: TGTGCCAGCAGTTTGGCGCCGGCGGACACCGGGGAGCTGTTTTTT
V: TRBV4-2; J: TRBJ2-7; D: TRBD2; size: -; CDR3: CASSAGGRAYEQYF; DNA: TGTGCCAGCAGCGCGGGAGGGCGGGCCTACGAGCAGTACTTC
V: TRBV7-6; J: TRBJ2-3; D: TRBD1; size: -; CDR3: CASSRPGQGRDTQYF; DNA: TGTGCCAGCAGTCGACCGGGACAGGGAAGAGATACGCAGTATTTT
V: TRBV10-2; J: TRBJ2-5; D: -; size: -; CDR3: CASGGPAYTQYF; DNA: TGCGCCAGCGGAGGCCCTGCATACACCCAGTACTTC
V: TRBV18; J: TRBJ2-1; D: TRBD2; size: once; CDR3: CASSPPGSGDYNEQFF; DNA: TGTGCCAGCTCACCACCGGGTAGCGGGGACTACAATGAGCAGTTCTTC
V: TRBV7-2; J: TRBJ2-2; D: -; size: -; CDR3: CASSRWSGRNTGELFF; DNA: TGTGCCAGCAGCCGTTGGAGCGGTCGGAACACCGGGGAGCTGTTTTTT
V: TRBV6-4; J: TRBJ2-5; D: TRBD1; size: -; CDR3: CASRPGGAQETQYF; DNA: TGTGCCAGCAGACCAGGGGGCGCCCAAGAGACCCAGTACTTC
V: TRBV19; J: TRBJ1-2; D: -; size: -; CDR3: CASSISGRRPGLLVF; DNA: TGTGCCAGTAGTATATCCGGACGGCGGCCTGGCCTGCTAGTCTTC
V: TRBV27; J: TRBJ2-5; D: -; size: once; CDR3: CASSLSSPGMGQETQYF; DNA: TGTGCCAGCAGTTTGAGTTCCCCAGGGATGGGGCAAGAGACCCAGTACTTC
V: TRBV28; J: TRBJ1-1; D: -; size: -; CDR3: CASSPTGFTEAFF; DNA: TGTGCCAGCAGTCCCACAGGGTTCACTGAAGCTTTCTTT
V: TRBV23-1; J: TRBJ1-2; D: -; size: once; CDR3: CASSQPRPANYGYTF; DNA: TGCGCCAGCAGTCAACCCCGGCCTGCTAACTATGGCTACACCTTC
V: TRBV2; J: TRBJ2-1; D: TRBD1; size: -; CDR3: CASTFGQGGNEQFF; DNA: TGTGCCAGCACCTTCGGACAGGGAGGCAATGAGCAGTTCTTC
V: TRBV25-1; J: TRBJ1-5; D: -; size: few; CDR3: CASSDLGNQPQHF; DNA: TGTGCCAGCAGTGACTTGGGGAATCAGCCCCAGCATTTT
V: TRBV9; J: TRBJ2-2; D: TRBD2; size: once; CDR3: CASSQGLAGARTGELFF; DNA: TGTGCCAGCAGCCAAGGACTAGCGGGAGCTAGGACCGGGGAGCTGTTTTTT
V: TRBV20-1; J: TRBJ2-7; D: -; size: -; CDR3: CSAGTYEQYF; DNA: TGCAGTGCTGGGACCTACGAGCAGTACTTC
V: TRBV28; J: TRBJ2-4; D: -; size: few; CDR3: CASSGGQIAKNIQYF; DNA: TGTGCCAGCAGTGGGGGACAAATAGCCAAAAACATTCAGTACTTC
V: TRBV19; J: TRBJ2-7; D: -; size: -; CDR3: CASSVARGPYEQYF; DNA: TGTGCCAGTAGTGTGGCCAGGGGTCCGTACGAGCAGTACTTC
V: TRBV28; J: TRBJ2-1; D: TRBD1; size: -; CDR3: CASSSWTGGEFGEQFF; DNA: TGTGCCAGCAGTTCCTGGACAGGGGGCGAGTTTGGTGAGCAGTTCTTC
V: TRBV4-1; J: TRBJ2-1; D: -; size: -; CDR3: CASSPPPGRDLNNEQFF; DNA: TGCGCCAGCAGCCCCCCTCCGGGACGAGATCTTAACAATGAGCAGTTCTTC
V: TRBV30; J: TRBJ1-1; D: -; size: -; CDR3: CAWGLSMVTEAFF; DNA: TGTGCCTGGGGTTTGTCTATGGTCACTGAAGCTTTCTTT
V: TRBV7-2; J: TRBJ1-5; D: -; size: -; CDR3: CASSLGSGEGSQPQHF; DNA: TGTGCCAGCAGCTTAGGATCAGGGGAGGGGAGTCAGCCCCAGCATTTT
V: TRBV6-1; J: TRBJ2-7; D: -; size: -; CDR3: CASSEEPGSYEQYF; DNA: TGTGCCAGCAGTGAAGAGCCTGGATCCTACGAGCAGTACTTC
V: TRBV5-1; J: TRBJ1-1; D: -; size: -; CDR3: CASSPGAGQTNTEAFF; DNA: TGCGCCAGCAGCCCGGGAGCGGGACAAACGAACACTGAAGCTTTCTTT
V: TRBV7-9; J: TRBJ2-3; D: TRBD1; size: -; CDR3: CASSMDRGPDTQYF; DNA: TGTGCCAGCAGCATGGACAGGGGCCCAGATACGCAGTATTTT
V: TRBV5-8; J: TRBJ2-7; D: -; size: -; CDR3: CASSRGGSAYEQYF; DNA: TGTGCCAGCAGCAGGGGGGGTAGTGCTTACGAGCAGTACTTC
V: TRBV27; J: TRBJ1-1; D: TRBD1; size: -; CDR3: CASSRQGQRVTEAFF; DNA: TGTGCCAGCAGTCGACAGGGACAGCGAGTCACTGAAGCTTTCTTT
V: TRBV30; J: TRBJ2-1; D: -; size: once; CDR3: CAWSVSVFNEQFF; DNA: TGTGCCTGGAGTGTCTCGGTATTCAATGAGCAGTTCTTC
V: TRBV30; J: TRBJ1-5; D: -; size: -; CDR3: CAWSAARMTGKVWNQPQHF; DNA: TGTGCCTGGAGCGCCGCACGAATGACGGGGAAAGTATGGAATCAGCCCCAGCATTTT
V: TRBV5-1; J: TRBJ2-2; D: -; size: -; CDR3: CASSLEISASGELFF; DNA: TGCGCCAGCAGCTTGGAAATTAGTGCCTCCGGGGAGCTGTTTTTT
V: TRBV28; J: TRBJ2-3; D: -; size: -; CDR3: CAHGGRNTDTQYF; DNA: TGTGCCCACGGGGGCCGAAACACAGATACGCAGTATTTT
V: TRBV6-1; J: TRBJ1-6; D: -; size: -; CDR3: CASSAGPYNSPLHF; DNA: TGTGCCAGCAGTGCCGGGCCCTATAATTCACCCCTCCACTTT
V: TRBV2; J: TRBJ2-4; D: -; size: once; CDR3: CASSINSRDARRDIQYF; DNA: TGTGCCAGCAGCATAAATTCCCGGGACGCACGGCGGGACATTCAGTACTTC
V: TRBV9; J: TRBJ2-5; D: -; size: -; CDR3: CASSASGVETQYF; DNA: TGTGCCAGCAGCGCATCGGGGGTGGAGACCCAGTACTTC
V: TRBV6-1; J: TRBJ1-1; D: -; size: -; CDR3: CASTLFTEAFF; DNA: TGTGCCAGCACACTATTTACTGAAGCTTTCTTT
V: TRBV12-5; J: TRBJ2-2; D: -; size: -; CDR3: CASGPRPGELFF; DNA: TGTGCTAGTGGGCCCCGACCCGGGGAGCTGTTTTTT
V: TRBV5-1; J: TRBJ2-3; D: TRBD1; size: -; CDR3: CASSILGQGTDTQYF; DNA: TGCGCCAGCAGCATATTGGGACAGGGAACAGATACGCAGTATTTT
V: TRBV6-6; J: TRBJ1-2; D: TRBD1; size: -; CDR3: CASSYGDRVYGYTF; DNA: TGTGCCAGCAGTTACGGGGACAGGGTGTATGGCTACACCTTC
V: TRBV7-6; J: TRBJ1-3; D: -; size: few; CDR3: CASSLQSSGNTIYF; DNA: TGTGCCAGCAGCTTACAAAGCTCTGGAAACACCATATATTTT
V: TRBV18; J: TRBJ2-5; D: -; size: -; CDR3: CASSPSGEETQYF; DNA: TGTGCCAGCTCACCCAGCGGAGAAGAGACCCAGTACTTC
V: TRBV18; J: TRBJ1-1; D: TRBD1; size: -; CDR3: CASAQDRVNTEAFF; DNA: TGTGCCAGCGCACAGGACAGGGTGAACACTGAAGCTTTCTTT
V: TRBV27; J: TRBJ1-1; D: -; size: -; CDR3: CATRQGMNTEAFF; DNA: TGTGCCACCCGCCAGGGGATGAACACTGAAGCTTTCTTT
V: TRBV7-2; J: TRBJ2-1; D: -; size: -; CDR3: CASRGGSYNEQFF; DNA: TGTGCCAGCAGAGGGGGCTCCTACAATGAGCAGTTCTTC
V: TRBV9; J: TRBJ2-2; D: -; size: -; CDR3: CASSVGGQGRTGELFF; DNA: TGTGCCAGCAGCGTAGGAGGGCAGGGGAGGACCGGGGAGCTGTTTTTT
V: TRBV6-5; J: TRBJ2-2; D: -; size: -; CDR3: CASSSSSGELFF; DNA: TGTGCCAGCAGTTCAAGCTCCGGGGAGCTGTTTTTT
V: TRBV27; J: TRBJ2-5; D: -; size: once; CDR3: CASRPRDPRAQYF; DNA: TGTGCCAGCCGCCCTCGGGACCCTAGGGCCCAGTACTTC
V: TRBV27; J: TRBJ1-1; D: -; size: once; CDR3: CASFRGSSTEAFF; DNA: TGTGCCAGCTTCCGGGGCTCTAGCACTGAAGCTTTCTTT
V: TRBV7-3; J: TRBJ2-3; D: -; size: -; CDR3: CASSSQFSATQYF; DNA: TGTGCCAGCAGCTCCCAATTCTCTGCTACGCAGTATTTT